Described below is a single T cell receptor (beta chain) sequence and its context. The antigen is not known. This sample was taken from a study of vaccination and CD4 T cells after COVID-19. For the study at large: Cells were stimulated with overlapping spike peptides from SARS-CoV-2, HCoV-NL63, HCoV-OC43 and HCoV-229E. Study-wide results and caveats: Nearly all convalescent vaccine-specific clones, 304 of 307, recognized only SARS-CoV-2 spike.

Cultured CD4+ T cell DNA underwent sequencing with the Oncomine TCR Beta short-read assay. TCRdb re-derived calls from the PCR reads in MiXCR, one entry per CDR3 protein. Of some 11,000 distinct CDR3 sequences detected, roughly 30% appear once; the ten largest clones hold 7.5% to 9%. CDR3 length: 13 residues. Trimming left V 8 bases short and J 3 bases short, with 11 bases between. Germline V gene sequence: CDR1 SNHLY, CDR2 FYNNEI. As for treatment: roughly 10-day PBMC culture with coronavirus spike peptide pools or control peptides (ViraFEST assay). Using peptide pools, antigen-specific T cells were expanded in ViraFEST before TCRs were sequenced.

This chain links TRBV2 with TRBJ1-5, with a weak D call TRBD1 (6 bases). The TCR comes from a human donor who had recovered from COVID-19. The source material was CD4+ T cells from blood, cultured in vitro. CDR3 sequence reads: CASGRGPNQPQHF. For the CDR3, the DNA is TGTGCCAGCGGCAGGGGCCCCAATCAGCCCCAGCATTTT.